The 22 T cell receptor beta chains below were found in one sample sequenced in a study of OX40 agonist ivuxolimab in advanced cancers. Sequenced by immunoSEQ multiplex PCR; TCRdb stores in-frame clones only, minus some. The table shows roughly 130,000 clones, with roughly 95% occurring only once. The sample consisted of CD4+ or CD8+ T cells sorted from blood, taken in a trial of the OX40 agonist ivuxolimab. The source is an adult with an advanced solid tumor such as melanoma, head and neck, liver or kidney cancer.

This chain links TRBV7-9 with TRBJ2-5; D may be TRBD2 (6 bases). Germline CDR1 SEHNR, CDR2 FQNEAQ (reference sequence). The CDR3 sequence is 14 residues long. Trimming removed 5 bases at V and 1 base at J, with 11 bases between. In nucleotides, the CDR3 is TGTGCCAGCAGCGGCCGGGACTTCCAAGAGACCCAGTACTTC. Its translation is CASSGRDFQETQYF.

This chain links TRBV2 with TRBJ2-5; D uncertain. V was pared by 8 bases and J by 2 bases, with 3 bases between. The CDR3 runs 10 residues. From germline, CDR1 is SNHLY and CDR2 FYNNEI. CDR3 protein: CASRQETQYF. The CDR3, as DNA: TGTGCCAGCCGTCAAGAGACCCAGTACTTC.

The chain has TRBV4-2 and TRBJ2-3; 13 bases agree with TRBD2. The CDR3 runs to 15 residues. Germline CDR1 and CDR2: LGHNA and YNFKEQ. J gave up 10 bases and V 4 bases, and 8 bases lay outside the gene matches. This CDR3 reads CASSLELAGGRAQYF. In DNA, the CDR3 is TGTGCCAGCAGCCTGGAACTAGCGGGGGGGCGGGCGCAGTATTTT.

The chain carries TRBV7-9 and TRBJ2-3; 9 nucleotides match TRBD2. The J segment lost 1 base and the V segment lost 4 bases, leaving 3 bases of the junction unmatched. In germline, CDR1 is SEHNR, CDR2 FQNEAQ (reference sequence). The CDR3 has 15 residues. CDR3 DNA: TGTGCCAGCAGCTCCTTAGCGGGAGGCACAGATACGCAGTATTTT. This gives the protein CASSSLAGGTDTQYF.

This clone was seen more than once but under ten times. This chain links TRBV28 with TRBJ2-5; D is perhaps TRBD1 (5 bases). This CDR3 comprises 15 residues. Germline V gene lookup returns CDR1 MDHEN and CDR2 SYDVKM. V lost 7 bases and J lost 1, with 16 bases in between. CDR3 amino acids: CASNTARTFQETQYF. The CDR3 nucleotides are TGTGCCAGCAACACCGCCCGGACATTCCAAGAGACCCAGTACTTC.

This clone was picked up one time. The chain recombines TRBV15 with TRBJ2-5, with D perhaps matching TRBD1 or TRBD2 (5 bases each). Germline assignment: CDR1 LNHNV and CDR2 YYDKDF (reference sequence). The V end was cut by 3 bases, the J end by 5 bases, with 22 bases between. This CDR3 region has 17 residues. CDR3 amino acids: CATSSHGERLKGETQYF. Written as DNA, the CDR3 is TGTGCCACCAGCAGCCACGGGGAGCGACTAAAGGGGGAGACCCAGTACTTC.

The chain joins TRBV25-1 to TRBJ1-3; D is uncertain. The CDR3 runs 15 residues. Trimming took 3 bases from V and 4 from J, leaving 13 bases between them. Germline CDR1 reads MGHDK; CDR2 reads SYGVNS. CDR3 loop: CASSDPRQVGNTIYF. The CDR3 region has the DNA TGTGCCAGCAGTGATCCCCGGCAGGTCGGAAACACCATATATTTT.

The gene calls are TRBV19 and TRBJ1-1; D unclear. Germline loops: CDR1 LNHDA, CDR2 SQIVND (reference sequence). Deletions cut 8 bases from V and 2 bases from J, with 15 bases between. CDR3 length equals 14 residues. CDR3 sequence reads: CASRPAARNTEAFF. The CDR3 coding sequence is TGTGCCAGTCGTCCAGCAGCCCGAAACACTGAAGCTTTCTTT.

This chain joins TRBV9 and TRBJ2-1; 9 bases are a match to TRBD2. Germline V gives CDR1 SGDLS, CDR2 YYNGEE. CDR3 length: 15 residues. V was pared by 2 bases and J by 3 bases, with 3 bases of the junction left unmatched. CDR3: CASSVRLADYNEQFF. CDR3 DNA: TGTGCCAGCAGCGTTAGACTAGCGGACTACAATGAGCAGTTCTTC.

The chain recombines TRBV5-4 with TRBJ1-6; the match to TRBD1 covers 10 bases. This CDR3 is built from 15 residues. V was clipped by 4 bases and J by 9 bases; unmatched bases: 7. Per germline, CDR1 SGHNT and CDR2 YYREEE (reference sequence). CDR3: CASSVRDRGVSPLHF. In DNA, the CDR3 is TGTGCCAGCAGCGTCCGGGACAGGGGAGTTTCACCCCTCCACTTT.

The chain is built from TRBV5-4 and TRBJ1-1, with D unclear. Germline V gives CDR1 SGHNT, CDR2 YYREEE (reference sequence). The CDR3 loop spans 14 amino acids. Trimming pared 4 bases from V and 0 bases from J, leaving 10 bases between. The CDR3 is CASSPSALNTEAFF. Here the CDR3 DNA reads TGTGCCAGCAGCCCCTCAGCCCTGAACACTGAAGCTTTCTTT.

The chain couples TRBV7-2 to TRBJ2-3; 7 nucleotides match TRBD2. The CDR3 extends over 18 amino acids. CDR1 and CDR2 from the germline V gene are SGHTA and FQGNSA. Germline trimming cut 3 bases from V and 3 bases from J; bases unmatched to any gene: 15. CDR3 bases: TGTGCCAGCAGCTTGCCCACCCTTGGCGGGAGAGTAACAGATACGCAGTATTTT. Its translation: CASSLPTLGGRVTDTQYF.

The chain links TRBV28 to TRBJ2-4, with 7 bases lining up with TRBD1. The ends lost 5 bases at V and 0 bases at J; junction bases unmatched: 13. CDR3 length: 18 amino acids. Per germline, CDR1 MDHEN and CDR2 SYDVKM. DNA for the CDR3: TGTGCCAGCAGTATCCCTGGGACAGCCCAGCTAGCCAAAAACATTCAGTACTTC. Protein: CASSIPGTAQLAKNIQYF.

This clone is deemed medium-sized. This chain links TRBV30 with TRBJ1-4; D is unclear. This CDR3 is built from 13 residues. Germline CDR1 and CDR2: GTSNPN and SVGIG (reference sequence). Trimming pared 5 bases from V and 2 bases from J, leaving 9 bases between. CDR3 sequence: CAWEQRTNEKLFF. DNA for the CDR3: TGTGCCTGGGAGCAGAGGACTAATGAAAAACTGTTTTTT.

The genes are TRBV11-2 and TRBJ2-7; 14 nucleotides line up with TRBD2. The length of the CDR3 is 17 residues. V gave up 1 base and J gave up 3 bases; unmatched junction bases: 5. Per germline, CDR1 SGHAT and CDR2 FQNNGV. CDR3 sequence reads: CASSLGLAGGGGYEQYF. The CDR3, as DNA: TGTGCCAGCAGCTTAGGACTAGCGGGAGGGGGTGGCTACGAGCAGTACTTC.

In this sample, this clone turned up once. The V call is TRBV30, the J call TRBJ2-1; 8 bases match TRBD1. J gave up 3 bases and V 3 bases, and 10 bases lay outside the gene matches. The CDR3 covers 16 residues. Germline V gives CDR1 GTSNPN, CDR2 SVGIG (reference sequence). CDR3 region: CAWSARGPSGYNEQFF. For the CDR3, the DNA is TGTGCCTGGAGCGCCAGGGGGCCGAGCGGCTACAATGAGCAGTTCTTC. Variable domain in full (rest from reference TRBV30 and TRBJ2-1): SQTIHQWPATLVQPVGSPLSLECTVEGTSNPNLYWYRQAAGRGLQLLFYSVGIGQISSEVPQNLSASRPQDRQFILSSKKLLLSDSGFYLCAWSARGPSGYNEQFFGPGTRLTVL.

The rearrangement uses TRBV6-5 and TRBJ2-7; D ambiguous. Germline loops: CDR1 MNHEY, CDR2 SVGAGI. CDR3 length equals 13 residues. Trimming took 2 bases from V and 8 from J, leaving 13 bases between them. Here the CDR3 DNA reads TGTGCCAGCAGTTACGCCCCCGCCGGGCAGCAGTACTTC. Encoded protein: CASSYAPAGQQYF.

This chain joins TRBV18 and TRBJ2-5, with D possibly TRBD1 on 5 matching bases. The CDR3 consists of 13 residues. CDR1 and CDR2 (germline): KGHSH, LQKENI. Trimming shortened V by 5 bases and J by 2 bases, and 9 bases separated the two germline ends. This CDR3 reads CASSSRQQETQYF. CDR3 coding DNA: TGTGCCAGCTCATCCCGACAGCAAGAGACCCAGTACTTC.

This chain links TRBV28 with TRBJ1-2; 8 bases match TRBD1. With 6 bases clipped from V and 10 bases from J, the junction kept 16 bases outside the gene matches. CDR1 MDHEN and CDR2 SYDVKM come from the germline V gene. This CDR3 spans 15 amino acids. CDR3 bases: TGTGCCAGCAGAGTCTCCGGACAGGGTTCCTCAGTCTACACCTTC. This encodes CASRVSGQGSSVYTF.

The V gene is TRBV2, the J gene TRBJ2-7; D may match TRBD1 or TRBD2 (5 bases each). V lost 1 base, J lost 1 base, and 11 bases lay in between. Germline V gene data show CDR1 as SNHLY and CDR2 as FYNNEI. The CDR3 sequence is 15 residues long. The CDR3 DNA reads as TGTGCCAGCAGTGAAGGTCTAGCAGGGTCCTACGAGCAGTACTTC. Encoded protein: CASSEGLAGSYEQYF.

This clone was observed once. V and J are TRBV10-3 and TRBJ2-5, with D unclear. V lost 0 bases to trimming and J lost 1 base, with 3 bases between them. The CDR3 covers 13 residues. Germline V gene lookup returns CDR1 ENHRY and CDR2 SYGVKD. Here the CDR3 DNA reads TGTGCCATCAGTGAGTCCCCCCAAGAGACCCAGTACTTC. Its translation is CAISESPQETQYF.

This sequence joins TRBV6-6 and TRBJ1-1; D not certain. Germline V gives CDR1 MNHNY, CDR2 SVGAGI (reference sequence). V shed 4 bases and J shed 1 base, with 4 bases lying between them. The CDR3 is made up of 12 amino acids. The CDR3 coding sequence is TGTGCCAGCAGTTCAGAGAACACTGAAGCTTTCTTT. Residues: CASSSENTEAFF.